This TCR beta chain derives from a study of control samples from healthy donors and cancer patients. Only in-frame clones appear in the TCRdb table, and some are missing; sequencing was by immunoSEQ multiplex PCR. The table shows approximately 160,000 clones, with roughly nine tenths occurring only once. Looked up from germline, CDR1 is MNHEY and CDR2 is SMNVEV (reference sequence). CDR3 length: 16 amino acids. The junction had 8 bases not matched to a gene; V was cut back by 2 bases and J by 9 bases. This clone was counted a few times. The chain employs TRBV27 and TRBJ2-2; 11 bases line up with TRBD2. The TCR sequence derives from a woman aged 25 to 39 in good health. The sequenced sample consisted of blood. The CDR3, as DNA: TGTGCCAGCAGTTTAGTTGTAGCGGGAGGGCCGTGGGAGCTGTTTTTT. This translates into CASSLVVAGGPWELFF.